The entry below describes one TCR beta chain. Authors' data handling: Researchers report that nucleated cell counts were estimated from reference gene primer amplification. Profiling relied on immunoSEQ multiplex PCR, and the TCRdb table lists in-frame clones only, not all of them. From that table come the V and J calls and clone size; the DNA was used to work out D and trimming. The sample holds fewer than 200,000 clones, around 89% seen once. The source of the sample is a study of blood T cell repertoires in COVID-19. As for the study in general: Researchers got acute and convalescent COVID-19 samples from the United States, Italy and Spain. Nucleic acid was either cDNA or gDNA, and it came from T cells, B-cell-depleted T cells, or PBMCs.

This CDR3 contains 14 residues. The V segment lost 0 bases and the J segment 9 bases; nucleotides outside the gene matches: 5. The sample comprised peripheral blood. The V call is TRBV23-1, the J call TRBJ2-1, with TRBD2 identical over 7 bases. TRBV23-1 is flagged as an ORF with uncertain function. The source of this sequence is a man aged 50 to 60 who had recovered from COVID-19. This CDR3 is CASSQSGRETEQFF. CDR3 in DNA: TGCGCCAGCAGTCAATCGGGGAGGGAGACTGAGCAGTTCTTC.